The 22 T cell receptor beta chains reported below all come from one sample, sequenced in a study of T cell responses to AZD1222 COVID-19 vaccine. Method: immunoSEQ multiplex PCR; TCRdb's copy keeps in-frame clones and lacks some. Among some 150,000 clones listed, 90% to 95% were seen once. This specimen consisted of peripheral blood, obtained on day 0 of AZD1222 vaccination. The receptors derive from an adult in good health.

For the CDR3, the DNA is TGCAGCGTGGAGCCTGAAGCTTTCTTT. The encoded protein is CSVEPEAFF. The genes are TRBV29-1 and TRBJ1-1; D unclear. Looked up from germline, CDR1 is SQVTM and CDR2 is ANQGSEA. This CDR3 is 9 amino acids long. With 6 bases removed from V and 6 bases from J, the gap between germline ends came to 5 bases.

This chain joins TRBV11-2 and TRBJ2-7; perhaps D is TRBD1 or TRBD2 (5 bases each). Trimming cost V 3 bases and J 3 bases, with 12 bases left between them. Germline V gene sequence: CDR1 SGHAT, CDR2 FQNNGV. The CDR3 sequence is 14 residues long. The chain's CDR3 is CASSFGTGNYEQYF. In DNA form, the CDR3 reads TGTGCCAGCAGCTTTGGGACGGGTAACTACGAGCAGTACTTC. Full variable domain (rest looked up from reference TRBV11-2 and TRBJ2-7): EAGVAQSPRYKIIEKRQSVAFWCNPISGHATLYWYQQILGQGPKLLIQFQNNGVVDDSQLPKDRFSAERLKGVDSTLKIQPAKLEDSAVYLCASSFGTGNYEQYFGPGTRLTVT.

The CDR3 nucleotides read TGTGCCAGCAGCTTAGATGTACGGCACTCTCTCTACAATGAGCAGTTCTTC. This gives the protein CASSLDVRHSLYNEQFF. The chain has TRBV11-2 and TRBJ2-1; D gene unclear. Trimming left V 0 bases short and J 3 bases short, with 15 bases between. CDR3 size: 17 residues. Germline CDR1 SGHAT, CDR2 FQNNGV.

This chain uses TRBV10-3 with TRBJ2-3; the match to TRBD1 covers 10 bases. The V segment lost 6 bases and the J segment 3 bases; nucleotides outside the gene matches: 3. There are 14 residues in the CDR3. Looked up from germline, CDR1 is ENHRY and CDR2 is SYGVKD. The CDR3 reads CAISWGQGTDTQYF. The DNA for the CDR3 is TGTGCCATCAGCTGGGGACAGGGGACAGATACGCAGTATTTT.

The rearrangement links TRBV18 to TRBJ1-1; D is unclear. V was cut by 0 bases and J by 4 bases, with 12 bases left in between. In germline, CDR1 is KGHSH, CDR2 LQKENI. This CDR3 comprises 15 residues. The CDR3 coding sequence is TGTGCCAGCTCACCACCGGCGACTCGTAGCACTGAAGCTTTCTTT. It specifies CASSPPATRSTEAFF.

The chain recombines TRBV7-2 with TRBJ2-1; TRBD1 matches 7 bases. The ends lost 3 bases at V and 9 bases at J; junction bases unmatched: 14. The CDR3 is made up of 16 amino acids. CDR1 is SGHTA, CDR2 FQGNSA, per germline. CDR3 DNA: TGTGCCAGCAGCTTGGAATACAGGGGCTCTGCTCTTGAGCAGTTCTTC. This gives the protein CASSLEYRGSALEQFF.

This clone was detected a few times. Other DNA sequences of this sample code for an identical CDR3. This chain joins TRBV7-2 and TRBJ2-7; D is uncertain. The CDR3 extends over 11 amino acids. Germline V lookup: CDR1 SGHTA, CDR2 FQGNSA. V was pared by 4 bases and J by 4 bases, with 5 bases between. CDR3 loop: CASSSAYEQYF. The CDR3 bases are TGTGCCAGCAGCTCCGCGTACGAGCAGTACTTC.

The chain couples TRBV10-2 to TRBJ2-7; 9 nucleotides align to TRBD2. This CDR3 has 15 amino acids. After removal of 6 bases from V and 2 bases from J, the junction contained 8 bases not matched to a gene. The germline gives CDR1 WSHSY, CDR2 SAAADI. This CDR3 is CASRVSGSSAYEQYF. The CDR3 coding sequence is TGCGCCAGCAGGGTTAGCGGGAGTTCCGCCTACGAGCAGTACTTC.

The table lists this clone with a few counts. The rearrangement joins TRBV28 to TRBJ1-4; D is possibly TRBD1 (6 bases). This CDR3 comprises 16 residues. Looked up from germline, CDR1 is MDHEN and CDR2 is SYDVKM. Trimming took off 4 bases at V and 3 bases at J, with 15 bases between the two ends. The CDR3 bases are TGTGCCAGCAGTTCACCCTACAGGGAGTCTAATGAAAAACTGTTTTTT. Protein product: CASSSPYRESNEKLFF.

The CDR3 loop is CASRPTSGGRWGELFF. CDR3 coding DNA: TGTGCCAGTAGACCGACTAGCGGAGGACGGTGGGGGGAGCTGTTTTTT. The chain has TRBV19 and TRBJ2-2; TRBD2 matches at 9 bases. V lost 6 bases to trimming and J lost 8 bases; unmatched junction nucleotides: 13. Looked up from germline, CDR1 is LNHDA and CDR2 is SQIVND (reference sequence). CDR3 length: 16 amino acids.

This chain links TRBV19 with TRBJ2-7; 15 nucleotides match TRBD2. Germline CDR1 LNHDA, CDR2 SQIVND (reference sequence). This CDR3 spans 16 amino acids. With V trimmed by 1 base and J by 4 bases, 2 bases remained unmatched. Written as DNA, the CDR3 is TGTGCCAGTAGTATAGTCGGGACTAGCGGGAGGTACGAGCAGTACTTC. Translation gives CASSIVGTSGRYEQYF.

V usage is TRBV7-9 and J usage is TRBJ2-1; D perhaps matches TRBD2 (6 bases). CDR3 length: 15 residues. V lost 5 bases to trimming and J lost 4 bases, with 15 bases between them. The germline V gene encodes CDR1 SEHNR and CDR2 FQNEAQ (reference sequence). The DNA for the CDR3 is TGTGCCAGCAGCACGCGAGGAGGGGAATACAATGAGCAGTTCTTC. Translation gives CASSTRGGEYNEQFF.

This clone turned up a few times. The rearrangement uses TRBV6-6 and TRBJ2-5; D unresolved. The ends were cut back, 6 bases at V and 5 bases at J, with 10 bases in the middle. The CDR3 length is 12 residues. Per the germline V gene, CDR1 is MNHNY and CDR2 is SVGAGI (reference sequence). The CDR3 is CASRSDGETQYF. CDR3 DNA: TGTGCCAGCAGAAGCGATGGTGAGACCCAGTACTTC.

The V and J genes are TRBV28 and TRBJ1-2, with TRBD1 matching 7 bases. The CDR3 runs 13 residues. The J segment lost 4 bases and the V segment lost 7 bases, leaving 6 bases of the junction unmatched. Germline loops: CDR1 MDHEN, CDR2 SYDVKM. Here the CDR3 reads CASINQGGYGYTF. The CDR3, as DNA: TGTGCCAGCATTAACCAGGGGGGCTATGGCTACACCTTC.

V and J are TRBV9 and TRBJ2-2; no clear D. The V gene's germline CDR1 is SGDLS and CDR2 YYNGEE. The CDR3 runs 12 residues. V dropped 5 bases and J dropped 5 bases, with 7 bases sitting between them. CDR3 sequence (DNA): TGTGCCAGCAGTTCTGGGACCGGGGAGCTGTTTTTT. It encodes CASSSGTGELFF.

The gene calls are TRBV5-4 and TRBJ1-4; TRBD1 matches 9 bases. CDR1 and CDR2 (germline): SGHNT, YYREEE (reference sequence). CDR3 length equals 15 residues. The J segment lost 5 bases and the V segment lost 3 bases, leaving 5 bases of the junction unmatched. CDR3: CASSSAGTGNEKLFF. Here the CDR3 DNA reads TGTGCCAGCAGCTCCGCCGGGACAGGGAATGAAAAACTGTTTTTT.

The rearrangement joins TRBV9 to TRBJ2-2; no definite D call. CDR1 is SGDLS and CDR2 is YYNGEE in the germline V gene. The CDR3 runs to 18 residues. V was pared by 0 bases and J by 1 base, with 16 bases between. CDR3 DNA sequence: TGTGCCAGCAGCGTAGCTACCACAGAGAATCTGAACACCGGGGAGCTGTTTTTT. Amino acids: CASSVATTENLNTGELFF.

This chain uses TRBV7-9 with TRBJ2-1, with D tentatively TRBD1 (6 bases). Germline V gene sequence: CDR1 SEHNR, CDR2 FQNEAQ (reference sequence). The V end was cut by 5 bases, the J end by 0 bases, with 17 bases between. CDR3 length equals 17 residues. CDR3 amino acids: CASSLPPTGISYNEQFF. The CDR3 nucleotides are TGTGCCAGCAGCCTACCCCCTACAGGGATCTCCTACAATGAGCAGTTCTTC.

The chain's CDR3 is CASMRGQTDDPSYGYTF. Here the CDR3 DNA reads TGTGCCAGCATGCGAGGGCAGACAGACGACCCATCCTATGGCTACACCTTC. V is TRBV2 and J is TRBJ1-2, with TRBD1 as a possible D gene (5 bases). CDR3 length: 17 amino acids. Looked up from germline, CDR1 is SNHLY and CDR2 is FYNNEI. V lost 7 bases to trimming and J lost 4 bases, with 25 bases between them. The full variable domain, completed using reference TRBV2 and TRBJ1-2, is EPEVTQTPSHQVTQMGQEVILRCVPISNHLYFYWYRQILGQKVEFLVSFYNNEISEKSEIFDDQFSVERPDGSNFTLKIRSTKLEDSAMYFCASMRGQTDDPSYGYTFGSGTRLTVV.

V usage is TRBV21-1 and J usage is TRBJ1-3; the table's D call, TRBD1, has no DNA check behind it. TRBV21-1 is classified as a pseudogene. The CDR3 spans 14 residues. The CDR3 nucleotides read TGTGCCCACGCAGGGGAAGCGTGCGGAAACACCATATATTTT. This codes for CAHAGEACGNTIYF.

The rearrangement uses TRBV6-5 and TRBJ2-4; D is unclear. CDR3 length: 15 amino acids. Trimming removed 3 bases from V and 0 bases from J, with 9 bases in between. The germline CDR1 and CDR2 sequences are MNHEY and SVGAGI. CDR3 coding DNA: TGTGCCAGCAGTTATGAACCGCTAGCCAAAAACATTCAGTACTTC. It specifies CASSYEPLAKNIQYF.

About this clone itself: This sample also contains other DNA sequences that code for the same CDR3. The V call is TRBV28, the J call TRBJ1-1; TRBD1 aligns across 11 bases. This CDR3 contains 14 residues. Germline V gene lookup returns CDR1 MDHEN and CDR2 SYDVKM. V shed 4 bases, J shed 3 bases, and the junction held 1 base outside the gene matches. The CDR3, as DNA: TGTGCCAGCAGTTCGGGACAGGGGGACACTGAAGCTTTCTTT. Protein sequence: CASSSGQGDTEAFF. Full variable domain (rest looked up from reference TRBV28 and TRBJ1-1): DVKVTQSSRYLVKRTGEKVFLECVQDMDHENMFWYRQDPGLGLRLIYFSYDVKMKEKGDIPEGYSVSREKKERFSLILESASTNQTSMYLCASSSGQGDTEAFFGQGTRLTVV.